The sequence of this TCR beta chain was determined in a study of T cell responses to AZD1222 COVID-19 vaccine. Method: immunoSEQ multiplex PCR; TCRdb's copy keeps in-frame clones and lacks some. In the table there are fewer than 110,000 clones, about 90% of which are singletons. The V gene's germline CDR1 is LNHDA and CDR2 SQIVND (reference sequence). This CDR3 has 14 amino acids. The ends were cut back, 6 bases at V and 3 bases at J, with 12 bases in the middle. The receptor's source is an adult who received the AZD1222 COVID-19 vaccine. The sequencing used peripheral blood, collected 28 days after the second AZD1222 dose. V is TRBV19 and J is TRBJ1-3; the D is unclear. CDR3 amino acids: CASSLRTNGNTIYF. The CDR3 DNA sequence: TGTGCCAGTAGCCTCAGGACTAATGGAAACACCATATATTTT.